This T cell receptor beta chain comes out of a study of somatic mutations in cytotoxic T cells in rheumatoid arthritis. Study-wide findings and caveats: A single CD8+ clone exceeded 20% of CD8+ cells in about an eighth of the roughly 60 patients. Clonality of CD8+ cells rose with age in rheumatoid arthritis patients but not healthy controls.

This clone appeared a single time. Its specificity is not known. This CDR3 comprises 15 residues. Germline V gene lookup returns CDR1 LGHNA and CDR2 YSLEER. V trimming: 1 base; J trimming: 1 base; junction bases outside the gene matches: 2. Clones were sequenced by immunoSEQ multiplex PCR, and TCRdb holds only the in-frame ones, with some missing. The sample lists 20,000 or so clones; 82% were seen once. Source material: CD8+ T cells sorted from blood. J is TRBJ2-3 and V is TRBV4-3, with 7 nucleotides matching TRBD2. The receptor comes from an adult with rheumatoid arthritis. The CDR3 loop is CASSQVGGGTDTQYF. As DNA, the CDR3 is TGCGCCAGCAGCCAAGTTGGGGGGGGCACAGATACGCAGTATTTT.